This T cell receptor (beta chain) emerged from a study of CD8 T cells in ankylosing spondylitis. Making the TCR beta libraries involved quantitative 5'-RACE with molecular barcodes. TCRdb processed the 5' RACE reads anew with MiXCR; each CDR3 protein has one entry. Altogether 670,000 or so distinct CDR3 sequences are present, around a fifth being singletons, with the ten largest covering about a fifth. As for this clonotype: The antigen is undetermined.

Study conclusions and caveats: Seemingly characteristic of ankylosing spondylitis blood was a TCR beta motif consisting of several highly homologous variants. In synovial fluid and blood from reactive arthritis, some motif variants were previously reported. Reports say disease-linked clones showed up significantly more in matched ankylosing spondylitis synovial fluid.

The CDR3 has 14 residues. Between the trimmed V and J ends, which lost 0 bases and 1 base, there was a span of 7 bases. Germline CDR1 LNHNV, CDR2 YYDKDF (reference sequence). The source material was blood, either unsorted or a sorted T cell fraction (not recorded which). This chain connects TRBV15 to TRBJ2-7, with D hard to call. The TCR originated in a male donor with ankylosing spondylitis. The CDR3 protein is CATSRDRQSYEQYF. In nucleotides, the CDR3 is TGTGCCACCAGCAGAGATCGGCAGTCCTACGAGCAGTACTTC.